This TCR beta chain was captured by sequencing in a study of cytomegalovirus exposure and HLA in healthy donors. Use of 60 Vbeta and 13 Jbeta primers characterized the PCR. The data were produced by immunoSEQ multiplex PCR, yet TCRdb's version contains in-frame clones alone and is incomplete. The table lists 130,000 to 150,000 clones, 60% to 85% of them singletons. Germline CDR1 reads SGHNT; CDR2 reads YYREEE (reference sequence). The CDR3 totals 13 residues. The J segment lost 6 bases and the V segment lost 4 bases, leaving 4 bases of the junction unmatched. The chain is built from TRBV5-4 and TRBJ1-1; 9 nucleotides line up with TRBD1. Sequenced: PBMCs. The receptor was derived from a male donor in good health and CMV-seronegative. Here the CDR3 reads CASSMTGGAEAFF. CDR3 DNA: TGTGCCAGCAGCATGACAGGGGGGGCTGAAGCTTTCTTT.